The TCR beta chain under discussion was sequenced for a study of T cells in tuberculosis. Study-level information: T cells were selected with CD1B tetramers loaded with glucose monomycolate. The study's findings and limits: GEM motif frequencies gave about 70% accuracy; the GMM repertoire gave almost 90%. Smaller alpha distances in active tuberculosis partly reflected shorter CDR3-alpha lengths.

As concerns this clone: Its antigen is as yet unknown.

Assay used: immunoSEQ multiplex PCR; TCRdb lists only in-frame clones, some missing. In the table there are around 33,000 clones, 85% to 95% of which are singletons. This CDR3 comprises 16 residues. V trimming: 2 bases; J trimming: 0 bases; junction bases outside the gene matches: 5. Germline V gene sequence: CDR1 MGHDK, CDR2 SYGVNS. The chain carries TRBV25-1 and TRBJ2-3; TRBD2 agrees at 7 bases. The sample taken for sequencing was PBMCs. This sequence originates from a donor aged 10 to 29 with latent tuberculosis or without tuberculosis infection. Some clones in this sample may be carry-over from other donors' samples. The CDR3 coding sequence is TGTGCCAGCAGTGAAGGAGGAGCGGGGAGCACAGATACGCAGTATTTT. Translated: CASSEGGAGSTDTQYF.